This T cell receptor (beta chain) was documented in a study of identical twins. TCRdb re-derived calls from the 5' RACE reads in MiXCR, one entry per CDR3 protein. Of 450,000 or so distinct CDR3 sequences in the sample, 20% to 25% were seen once. The CDR3 covers 13 residues. Deletions cut 10 bases from V and 4 bases from J, with 15 bases between. CDR1 and CDR2 (germline): ENHRY, SYGVKD. The data also belong to a second study, concerning T cells expressing NK-cell markers.

The chain combines TRBV10-3 with TRBJ2-3, with D maybe TRBD2 (6 bases). The material sequenced was CD4+ T cells sorted from blood. This TCR derives from a woman aged 18-29 years in good health. CDR3 loop: CATGPGVADTQYF. The CDR3 nucleotides read TGTGCCACGGGGCCGGGAGTAGCAGATACGCAGTATTTT.